This TCR beta chain was sequenced during a study of identifying expanded T cells in peripheral blood. Points from the study as a whole: Variance in clone template counts between approximately two-week samples significantly increased with total template count across all healthy donors. Over approximately two and four weeks, about 15 and 19 clones changed, versus approximately 1.2 between replicates.

In the case of this clone: Its antigen is unknown.

Assay: immunoSEQ multiplex PCR; the TCRdb copy retains only in-frame clones and omits some. Of over 100,000 clones in the sample, around 89% were seen once. The V gene lost 4 bases and the J gene lost 2 bases, with 9 bases spanning the gap. CDR3 length: 15 amino acids. Per germline, CDR1 SGHTA and CDR2 FQGNSA. No infections or other immune events were documented during collection. The chain joins TRBV7-2 to TRBJ2-6, with D perhaps TRBD1 (6 bases). This receptor was obtained from a person between 18 and 75 years old in good health. Sample: blood. The CDR3 nucleotides read TGTGCCAGCAGCTCGAACAGGGCTGGGGCCAACGTCCTGACTTTC. Its translation is CASSSNRAGANVLTF.